This TCR beta chain was sequenced in a study of regulatory T cells in long-lasting Graves disease. Overall study: The study counted Graves' disease as persistent given over 5 years of antithyroid drugs and positive TSH receptor antibodies. Notes on the study in general: TCR diversity was lower in persistent Graves' patients than in newly diagnosed ones. Persistent disease favored TRBV28, TRBJ1-2 and TRBJ2-5.

The germline V gene encodes CDR1 ENHRY and CDR2 SYGVKD. With 0 bases removed from V and 2 bases from J, the gap between germline ends came to 14 bases. This CDR3 is 16 amino acids long. This clonotype appeared many times. Its antigen is currently unknown. Through Arm-PCR of CDR3 regions and iRepertoire HTBI primers, TCR beta libraries were built. TCRdb used MiXCR to reprocess the multiplex PCR reads, holding one entry per CDR3 protein. This sample has around 400,000 distinct CDR3 sequences, with roughly a fifth found just once. Time point: persistent/refractory GD, antithyroid drugs over 5 years with positive TRAb. The TCR library was made from RNA extracted from PBMCs. Criteria from the American Thyroid Association guidelines were applied to diagnose Graves' disease.

The sequenced sample was peripheral blood mononuclear cells (PBMCs), obtained when the disease was refractory, from a patient treated with antithyroid drugs. The receptor was isolated from a female donor with Graves disease. This chain uses TRBV10-3 with TRBJ2-7; tentative D call: TRBD2 (6 bases). CDR3 in DNA: TGTGCCATCAGTGAGTCGCGCGTGGGAGGTCCCTACGAGCAGTACTTC. Residues: CAISESRVGGPYEQYF.